One T cell receptor beta chain is described in this entry. An end of the junction differs from the germline gene, which may be a read error. These data are taken from a study of blood T cells in healthy people across ages. CDR1 and CDR2 from the germline V gene are LGHDT and YNNKEL (reference sequence). The CDR3 is made up of 13 amino acids. Donor samples were obtained from healthy Caucasian individuals from Russia, aged about 6 to 95. It was with a sample-barcoded 5' primer and a J-beta primer mix that a second PCR of roughly 7 to 12 cycles was run. Every single cDNA molecule received a tag from a template-switch adaptor with 12 random nucleotides. TCRdb fed the 5' RACE reads into MiXCR, producing one record per CDR3 protein. The data hold more than 700,000 distinct CDR3 sequences, with around half observed a single time.

This TCR was recovered from a man older than 75 in good health. Source material: blood. The rearrangement joins TRBV3-1 to TRBJ2-1; 7 nucleotides match TRBD1. In DNA, the CDR3 is TGTGCCAGCAGTCACAGGGGTTACAATGAGCAGCACTTC. Translated: CASSHRGYNEQHF.